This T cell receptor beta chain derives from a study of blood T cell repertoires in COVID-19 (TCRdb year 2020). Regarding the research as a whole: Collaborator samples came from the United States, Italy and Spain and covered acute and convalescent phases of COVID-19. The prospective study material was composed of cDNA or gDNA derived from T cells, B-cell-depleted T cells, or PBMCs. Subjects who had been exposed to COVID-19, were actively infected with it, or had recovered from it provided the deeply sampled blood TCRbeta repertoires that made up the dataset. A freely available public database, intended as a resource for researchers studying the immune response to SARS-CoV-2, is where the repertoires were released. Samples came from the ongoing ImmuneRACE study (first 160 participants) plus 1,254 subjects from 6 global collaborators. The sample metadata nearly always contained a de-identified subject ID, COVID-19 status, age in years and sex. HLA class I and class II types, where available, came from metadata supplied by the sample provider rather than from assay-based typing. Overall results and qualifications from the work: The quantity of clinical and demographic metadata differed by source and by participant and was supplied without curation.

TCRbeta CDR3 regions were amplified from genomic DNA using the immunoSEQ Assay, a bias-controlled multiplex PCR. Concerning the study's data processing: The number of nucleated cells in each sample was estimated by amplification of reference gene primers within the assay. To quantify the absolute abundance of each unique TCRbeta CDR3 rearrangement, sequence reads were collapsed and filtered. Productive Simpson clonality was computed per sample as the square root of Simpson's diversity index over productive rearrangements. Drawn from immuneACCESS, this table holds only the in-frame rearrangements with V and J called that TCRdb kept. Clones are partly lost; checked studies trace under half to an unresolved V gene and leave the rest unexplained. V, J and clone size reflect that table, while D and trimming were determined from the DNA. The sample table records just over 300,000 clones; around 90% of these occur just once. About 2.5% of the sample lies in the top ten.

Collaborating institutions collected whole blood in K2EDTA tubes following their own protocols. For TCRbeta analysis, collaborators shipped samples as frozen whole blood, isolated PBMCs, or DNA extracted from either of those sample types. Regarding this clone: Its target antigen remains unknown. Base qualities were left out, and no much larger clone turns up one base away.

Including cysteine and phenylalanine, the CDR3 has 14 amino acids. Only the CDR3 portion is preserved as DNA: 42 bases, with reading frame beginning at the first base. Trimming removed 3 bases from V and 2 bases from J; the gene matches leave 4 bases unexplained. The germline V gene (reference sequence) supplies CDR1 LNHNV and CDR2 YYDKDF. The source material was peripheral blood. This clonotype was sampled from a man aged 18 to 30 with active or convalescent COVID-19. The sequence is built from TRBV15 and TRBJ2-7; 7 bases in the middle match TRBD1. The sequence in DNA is TGTGCCACCAGCAGCGGGACAGAAGCCTACGAGCAGTACTTC. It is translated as CATSSGTEAYEQYF.